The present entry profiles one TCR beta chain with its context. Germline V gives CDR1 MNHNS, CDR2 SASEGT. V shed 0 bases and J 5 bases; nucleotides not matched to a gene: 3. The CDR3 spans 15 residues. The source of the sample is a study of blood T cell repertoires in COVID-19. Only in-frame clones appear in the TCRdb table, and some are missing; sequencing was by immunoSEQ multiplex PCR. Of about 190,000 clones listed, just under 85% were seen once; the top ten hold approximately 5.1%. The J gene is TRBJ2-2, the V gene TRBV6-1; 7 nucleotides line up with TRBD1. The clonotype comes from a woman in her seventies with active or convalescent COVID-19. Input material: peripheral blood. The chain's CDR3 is CASSEATGLTGELFF. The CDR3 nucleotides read TGTGCCAGCAGTGAAGCGACAGGGCTTACCGGGGAGCTGTTTTTT.